Listed below are T cell receptor beta chains from one sample, sequenced in a study of blood T cell repertoires in COVID-19. Assay used: immunoSEQ multiplex PCR; TCRdb lists only in-frame clones, some missing. The table lists around 250,000 clones, about 86% of them singletons. Material: peripheral blood. Receptors originate from a man aged 50-59 years with active or convalescent COVID-19. Each CDR3 is given with its conserved first and last residue. Fields, in order: D gene, V gene, J gene, clone size, CDR3 protein, CDR3 DNA. The D gene is left open where the match is weak. Clone size, where shown, is once, few, many, or a class for clones that have expanded.

d_gene: TRBD2; v_gene: TRBV5-1; j_gene: TRBJ2-1; abundance: -; CDR3aa: CASSLVGGGRTTGNEQFF; CDR3nt: TGCGCCAGCAGCTTGGTGGGCGGGGGACGAACCACGGGGAATGAGCAGTTCTTC
d_gene: TRBD2; v_gene: TRBV14; j_gene: TRBJ2-1; abundance: -; CDR3aa: CASSQPMAGDHNEQFF; CDR3nt: TGTGCCAGCAGCCAACCCATGGCGGGGGACCACAATGAGCAGTTCTTC
d_gene: -; v_gene: TRBV4-2; j_gene: TRBJ2-1; abundance: -; CDR3aa: CASSQDGPPRGNEQFF; CDR3nt: TGTGCCAGCAGCCAAGATGGGCCCCCTCGGGGCAATGAGCAGTTCTTC
d_gene: TRBD2; v_gene: TRBV6-2/TRBV6-3; j_gene: TRBJ2-1; abundance: -; CDR3aa: CASSYSGVAGANEQFF; CDR3nt: TGTGCCAGCAGTTACTCGGGGGTAGCGGGGGCCAATGAGCAGTTCTTC
d_gene: TRBD1; v_gene: TRBV9; j_gene: TRBJ1-1; abundance: -; CDR3aa: CASSVSDRAMNTEAFF; CDR3nt: TGTGCCAGCAGCGTTTCGGACAGGGCGATGAACACTGAAGCTTTCTTT
d_gene: -; v_gene: TRBV12-3/TRBV12-4; j_gene: TRBJ1-2; abundance: -; CDR3aa: CASSGGYGCTF; CDR3nt: TGTGCCAGCAGTGGGGGGTATGGCTGCACCTTC
d_gene: -; v_gene: TRBV19; j_gene: TRBJ1-5; abundance: once; CDR3aa: CASSGGSQPQHF; CDR3nt: TGTGCCAGTAGTGGGGGGAGTCAGCCCCAGCATTTT
d_gene: TRBD2; v_gene: TRBV10-2; j_gene: TRBJ2-1; abundance: -; CDR3aa: CASSDPSGGAGFDNEQFF; CDR3nt: TGCGCCAGCAGTGACCCCTCTGGGGGAGCGGGGTTTGACAATGAGCAGTTCTTC
d_gene: -; v_gene: TRBV6-5; j_gene: TRBJ2-2; abundance: few; CDR3aa: CASSYDSYTGELFF; CDR3nt: TGTGCCAGCAGTTACGACAGCTACACCGGGGAGCTGTTTTTT
d_gene: -; v_gene: TRBV18; j_gene: TRBJ2-1; abundance: -; CDR3aa: CASSRAEGRGNEQFF; CDR3nt: TGTGCCAGCTCACGCGCGGAAGGTCGAGGTAATGAGCAGTTCTTC
d_gene: -; v_gene: TRBV11-2; j_gene: TRBJ2-1; abundance: -; CDR3aa: CASSLEIAHNEQFF; CDR3nt: TGTGCCAGCAGCTTAGAAATAGCCCACAATGAGCAGTTCTTC
d_gene: -; v_gene: TRBV3-1/TRBV3-2; j_gene: TRBJ2-2; abundance: -; CDR3aa: CASSQRQNTGELFF; CDR3nt: TGTGCCAGCAGCCAGCGACAGAACACCGGGGAGCTGTTTTTT
d_gene: TRBD1; v_gene: TRBV11-3; j_gene: TRBJ1-1; abundance: -; CDR3aa: CASSPYRGAEAFF; CDR3nt: TGTGCCAGCAGCCCATACAGGGGCGCTGAAGCTTTCTTT